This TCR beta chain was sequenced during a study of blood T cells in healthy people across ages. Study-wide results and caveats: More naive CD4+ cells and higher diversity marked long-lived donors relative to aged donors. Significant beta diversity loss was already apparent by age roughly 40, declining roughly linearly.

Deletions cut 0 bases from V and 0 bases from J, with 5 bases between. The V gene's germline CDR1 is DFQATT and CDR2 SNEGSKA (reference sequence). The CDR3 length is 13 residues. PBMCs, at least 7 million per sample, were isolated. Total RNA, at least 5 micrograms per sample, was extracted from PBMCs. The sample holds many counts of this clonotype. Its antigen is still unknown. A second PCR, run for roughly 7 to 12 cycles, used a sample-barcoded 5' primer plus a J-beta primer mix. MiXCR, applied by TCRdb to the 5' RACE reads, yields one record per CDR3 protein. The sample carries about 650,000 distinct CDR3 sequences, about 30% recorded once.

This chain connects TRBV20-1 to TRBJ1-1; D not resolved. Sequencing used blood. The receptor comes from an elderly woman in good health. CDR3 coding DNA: TGCAGTGCTAGAGATCGAGTGAACACTGAAGCTTTCTTT. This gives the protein CSARDRVNTEAFF.